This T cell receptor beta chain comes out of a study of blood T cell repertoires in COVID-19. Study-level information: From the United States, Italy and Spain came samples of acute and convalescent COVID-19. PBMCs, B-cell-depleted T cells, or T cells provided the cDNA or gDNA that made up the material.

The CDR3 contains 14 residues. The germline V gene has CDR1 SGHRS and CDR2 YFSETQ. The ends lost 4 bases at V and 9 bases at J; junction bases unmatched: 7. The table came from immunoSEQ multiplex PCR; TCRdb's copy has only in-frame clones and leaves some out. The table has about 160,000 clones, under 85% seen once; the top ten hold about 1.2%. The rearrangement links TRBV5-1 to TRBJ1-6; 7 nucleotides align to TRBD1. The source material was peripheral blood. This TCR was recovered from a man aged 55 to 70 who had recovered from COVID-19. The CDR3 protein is CASSPDRSISPLHF. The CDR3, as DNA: TGCGCCAGCAGCCCGGACAGGTCAATTTCACCCCTCCACTTT.